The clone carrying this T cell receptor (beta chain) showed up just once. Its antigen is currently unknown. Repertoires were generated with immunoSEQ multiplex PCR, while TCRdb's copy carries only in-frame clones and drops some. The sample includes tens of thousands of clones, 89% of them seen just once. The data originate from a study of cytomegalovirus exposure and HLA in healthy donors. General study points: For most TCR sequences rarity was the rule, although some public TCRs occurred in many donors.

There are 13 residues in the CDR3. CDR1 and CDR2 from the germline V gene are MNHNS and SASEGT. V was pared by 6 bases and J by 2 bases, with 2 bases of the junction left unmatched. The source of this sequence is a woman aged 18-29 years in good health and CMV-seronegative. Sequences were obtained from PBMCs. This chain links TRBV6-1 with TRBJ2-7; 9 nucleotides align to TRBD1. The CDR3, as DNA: TGTGCCAGCAGGACAGGGGGGACCTACGAGCAGTACTTC. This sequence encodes CASRTGGTYEQYF.